This is a list of T cell receptor beta chains from one sample in a study of shared clonotypes between healthy human individuals. The method was immunoSEQ multiplex PCR; TCRdb's version includes in-frame clones alone and lacks a portion of them. The data show some 2,100,000 clones, 90% to 95% seen once. The specimen was naive CD8+ T cells from PBMCs. The receptor source for this set is a man between 18 and 29 years old in good health. Some clones in this sample may be carry-over from other donors' samples. Each CDR3 is given without its conserved first and last residue.

V gene: TRBV9; CDR3 length: 11; J gene: TRBJ1-1; CDR3 protein: ASSGYLNTEAF
V gene: TRBV2; CDR3 length: 14; J gene: TRBJ2-1; CDR3 protein: ASNWGGGLHYNEQF
V gene: TRBV6-6; CDR3 length: 13; J gene: TRBJ2-7; CDR3 protein: ASSFSRRVSYEQY
V gene: TRBV4-2; CDR3 length: 18; J gene: TRBJ2-7; CDR3 protein: ASSQDLLHSPSESPYEQY
V gene: TRBV4-3; CDR3 length: 13; J gene: TRBJ1-5; CDR3 protein: ASSQAGQSNQPQH
V gene: TRBV6-5; CDR3 length: 14; J gene: TRBJ2-5; CDR3 protein: ASSYHPGLYQETQY
V gene: TRBV7-9; CDR3 length: 12; J gene: TRBJ1-2; CDR3 protein: ASSLAPVDYGYT
V gene: TRBV7-9; CDR3 length: 13; J gene: TRBJ2-3; CDR3 protein: ASNLLREARDTQY
V gene: TRBV28; CDR3 length: 10; J gene: TRBJ2-3; CDR3 protein: ASKGITDTQY
V gene: TRBV13; CDR3 length: 14; J gene: TRBJ2-5; CDR3 protein: ASSRGTSGNQETQY
V gene: TRBV11-2; CDR3 length: 12; J gene: TRBJ2-1; CDR3 protein: ASSPALVGQGQF
V gene: TRBV5-6; CDR3 length: 14; J gene: TRBJ1-2; CDR3 protein: ASSLSGGRVPYGYT
V gene: TRBV28; CDR3 length: 13; J gene: TRBJ2-1; CDR3 protein: ASSGTGESYNEQF
V gene: TRBV25-1; CDR3 length: 11; J gene: TRBJ1-1; CDR3 protein: ASKHIGVTEAF
V gene: TRBV5-6; CDR3 length: 13; J gene: TRBJ2-7; CDR3 protein: ASSSPGQGTYEQY
V gene: TRBV30; CDR3 length: 12; J gene: TRBJ2-7; CDR3 protein: AWTTSGKIYEQY
V gene: TRBV28; CDR3 length: 12; J gene: TRBJ2-5; CDR3 protein: ASSLTTGGETQY
V gene: TRBV7-9; CDR3 length: 12; J gene: TRBJ2-7; CDR3 protein: ASNLLPQAPEQY
V gene: TRBV25-1; CDR3 length: 11; J gene: TRBJ2-2; CDR3 protein: ASSEPAPGELF
V gene: TRBV27; CDR3 length: 12; J gene: TRBJ2-7; CDR3 protein: ASSLRGRGSEQY
V gene: TRBV4-3; CDR3 length: 12; J gene: TRBJ2-7; CDR3 protein: ASSRTGGAYEQY
V gene: TRBV7-9; CDR3 length: 12; J gene: TRBJ2-2; CDR3 protein: ASRGTGMNEELF
V gene: TRBV4-1; CDR3 length: 13; J gene: TRBJ2-7; CDR3 protein: ASSQRASGAGEQY
V gene: TRBV9; CDR3 length: 10; J gene: TRBJ2-7; CDR3 protein: ASSSRLGEQY
V gene: TRBV15; CDR3 length: 11; J gene: TRBJ2-7; CDR3 protein: ATSSGRAFEQY
V gene: TRBV7-9; CDR3 length: 13; J gene: TRBJ2-7; CDR3 protein: ASSLVAGGPYEQY
V gene: TRBV6-1; CDR3 length: 11; J gene: TRBJ1-1; CDR3 protein: ASSEPGQGEAF
V gene: TRBV28; CDR3 length: 12; J gene: TRBJ1-3; CDR3 protein: ASSDSSSGNTIY
V gene: TRBV7-9; CDR3 length: 11; J gene: TRBJ2-7; CDR3 protein: ASSLEATGEQY
V gene: TRBV7-8; CDR3 length: 13; J gene: TRBJ2-1; CDR3 protein: ASSLRLAGVDEQF
V gene: TRBV6-1; CDR3 length: 12; J gene: TRBJ1-3; CDR3 protein: ASSPRGGGNTIY
V gene: TRBV5-6; CDR3 length: 13; J gene: TRBJ1-1; CDR3 protein: ASSALQSFNTEAF
V gene: TRBV29-1; CDR3 length: 10; J gene: TRBJ2-2; CDR3 protein: SVVEYTGELF
V gene: TRBV6-1; CDR3 length: 9; J gene: TRBJ2-7; CDR3 protein: ATKTLGEQY
V gene: TRBV30; CDR3 length: 12; J gene: TRBJ2-1; CDR3 protein: AYLKGSDGNEQF
V gene: TRBV29-1; CDR3 length: 10; J gene: TRBJ2-7; CDR3 protein: SVRAAPSEQY
V gene: TRBV9; CDR3 length: 19; J gene: TRBJ2-5; CDR3 protein: ASSVSVAWDEAGGGPQTQY
V gene: TRBV4-2; CDR3 length: 13; J gene: TRBJ2-7; CDR3 protein: ASSQTGTGPPEQY
V gene: TRBV7-9; CDR3 length: 13; J gene: TRBJ1-1; CDR3 protein: ASSPGTGMNTEAF
V gene: TRBV11-2; CDR3 length: 11; J gene: TRBJ2-1; CDR3 protein: ASRDRGNNEQF
V gene: TRBV7-3; CDR3 length: 11; J gene: TRBJ2-7; CDR3 protein: ASSLTLGHEQY
V gene: TRBV27; CDR3 length: 10; J gene: TRBJ2-5; CDR3 protein: ASSPGGETQY
V gene: TRBV29-1; CDR3 length: 9; J gene: TRBJ1-1; CDR3 protein: SALTDTEAF
V gene: TRBV27; CDR3 length: 14; J gene: TRBJ1-5; CDR3 protein: ASSLGGGRSNQPQH
V gene: TRBV28; CDR3 length: 16; J gene: TRBJ2-1; CDR3 protein: ASRPGTGRTRGPGEQF
V gene: TRBV6-5; CDR3 length: 12; J gene: TRBJ2-2; CDR3 protein: ASSYRGYTGELF
V gene: TRBV27; CDR3 length: 14; J gene: TRBJ1-4; CDR3 protein: ASSFLLTGGVEKLF